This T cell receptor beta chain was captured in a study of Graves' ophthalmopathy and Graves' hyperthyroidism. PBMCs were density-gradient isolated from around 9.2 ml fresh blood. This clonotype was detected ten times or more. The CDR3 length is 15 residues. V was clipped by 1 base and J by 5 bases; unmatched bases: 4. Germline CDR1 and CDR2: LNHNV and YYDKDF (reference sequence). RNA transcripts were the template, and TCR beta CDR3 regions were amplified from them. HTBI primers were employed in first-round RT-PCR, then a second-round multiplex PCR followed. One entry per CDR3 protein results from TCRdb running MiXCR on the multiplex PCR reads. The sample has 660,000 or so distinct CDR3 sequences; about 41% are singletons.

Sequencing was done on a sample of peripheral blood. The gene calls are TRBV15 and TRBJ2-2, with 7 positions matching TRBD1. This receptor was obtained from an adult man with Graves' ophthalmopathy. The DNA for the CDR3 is TGTGCCACCAGCAGAGTAGGGGGCAGTACCGGGGAGCTGTTTTTT. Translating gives CATSRVGGSTGELFF.